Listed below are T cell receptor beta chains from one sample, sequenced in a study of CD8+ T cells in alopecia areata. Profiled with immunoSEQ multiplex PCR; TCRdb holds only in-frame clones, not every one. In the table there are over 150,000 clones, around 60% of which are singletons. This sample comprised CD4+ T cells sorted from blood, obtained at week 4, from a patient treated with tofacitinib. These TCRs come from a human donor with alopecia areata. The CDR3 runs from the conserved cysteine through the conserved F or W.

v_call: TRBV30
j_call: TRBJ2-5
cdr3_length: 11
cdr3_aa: CAWTGSETQYF

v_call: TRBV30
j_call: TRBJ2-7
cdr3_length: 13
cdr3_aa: CAWTSGSSYEQYF

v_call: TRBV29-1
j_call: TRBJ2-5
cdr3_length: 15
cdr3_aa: CSVETSGSGQETQYF

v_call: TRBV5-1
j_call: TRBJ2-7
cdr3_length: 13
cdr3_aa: CASSPSAANEQYF

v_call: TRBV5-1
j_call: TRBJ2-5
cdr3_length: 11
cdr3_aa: CASSLKETQYF

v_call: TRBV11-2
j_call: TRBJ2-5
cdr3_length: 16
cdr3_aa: CASNRSPGLLQETQYF

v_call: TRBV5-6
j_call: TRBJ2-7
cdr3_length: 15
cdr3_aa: CASSPPTSGTHEQYF

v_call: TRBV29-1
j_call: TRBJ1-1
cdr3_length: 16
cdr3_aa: CSGRDRDGFKETEAFF

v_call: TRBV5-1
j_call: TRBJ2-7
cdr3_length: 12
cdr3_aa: CASSEQGDEQYF

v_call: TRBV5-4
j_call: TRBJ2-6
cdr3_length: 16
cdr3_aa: CASSPDESAGANVLTF

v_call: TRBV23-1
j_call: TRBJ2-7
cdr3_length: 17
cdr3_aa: CASSQPKVECRFCEQYF

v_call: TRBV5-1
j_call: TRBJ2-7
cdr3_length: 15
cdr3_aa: CASSGGQGPTYEQYF

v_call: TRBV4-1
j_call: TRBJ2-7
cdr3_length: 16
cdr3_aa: CASSQETGLSSYEQYF

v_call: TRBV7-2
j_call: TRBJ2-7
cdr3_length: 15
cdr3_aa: CASSQTGVSSYEQYF

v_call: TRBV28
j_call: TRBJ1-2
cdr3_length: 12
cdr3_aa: CASSRANYGYTF

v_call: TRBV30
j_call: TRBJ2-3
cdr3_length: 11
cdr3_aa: CARQIARTQYF

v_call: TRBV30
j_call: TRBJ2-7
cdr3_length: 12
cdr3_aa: CAWSVGGTGKYF

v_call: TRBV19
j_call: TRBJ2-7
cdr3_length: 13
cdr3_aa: CASSMQLANEQYF

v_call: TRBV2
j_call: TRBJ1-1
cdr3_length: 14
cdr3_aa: CASRAVGLNTEAFF

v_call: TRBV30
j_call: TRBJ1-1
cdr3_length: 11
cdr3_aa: CAWSRRNEAFF

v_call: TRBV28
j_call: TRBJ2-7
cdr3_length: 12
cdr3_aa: CASSFGPGKQYF

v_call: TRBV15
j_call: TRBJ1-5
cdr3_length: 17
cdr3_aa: CATSRDLAGASNQPQHF

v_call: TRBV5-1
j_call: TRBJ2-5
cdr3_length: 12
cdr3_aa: CASSRDTETQYF

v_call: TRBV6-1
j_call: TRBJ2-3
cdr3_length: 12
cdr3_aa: CASSVYTDTQYF

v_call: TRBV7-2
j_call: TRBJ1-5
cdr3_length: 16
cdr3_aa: CASSSGTGGSNQPQHF

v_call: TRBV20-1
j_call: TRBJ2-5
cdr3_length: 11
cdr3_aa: CSAGGLPTQYF

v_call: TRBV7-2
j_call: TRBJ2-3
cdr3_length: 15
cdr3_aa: CASSYRLAGSDTQYF

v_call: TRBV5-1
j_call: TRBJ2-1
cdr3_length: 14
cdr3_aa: CASSFRLEGDEQFF

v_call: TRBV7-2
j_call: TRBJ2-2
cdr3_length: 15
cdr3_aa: CASRVTTGGTGELFF

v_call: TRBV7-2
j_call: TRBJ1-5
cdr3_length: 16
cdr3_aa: CASSLDPPRGNQPQHF

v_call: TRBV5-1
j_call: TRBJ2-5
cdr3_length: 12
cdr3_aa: CASSLGQGAQYF

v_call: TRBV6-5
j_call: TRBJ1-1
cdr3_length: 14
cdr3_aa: CAAQSSPKRAEAFF

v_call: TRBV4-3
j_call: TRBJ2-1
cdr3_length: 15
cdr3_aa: CASSTASEVNNEQFF

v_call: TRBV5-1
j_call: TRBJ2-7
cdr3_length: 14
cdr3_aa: CASSLGITGYEQYF

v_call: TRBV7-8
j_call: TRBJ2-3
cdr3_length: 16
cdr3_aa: CASSLFVDGTADTQYF

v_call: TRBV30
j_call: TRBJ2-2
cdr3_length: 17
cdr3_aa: CALTRTGGEKYTGELFF

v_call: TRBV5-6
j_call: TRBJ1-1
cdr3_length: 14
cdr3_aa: CASSQGPGEPEAFF

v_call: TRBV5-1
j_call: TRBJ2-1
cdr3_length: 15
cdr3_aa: CASSLDGVDYNEQFF

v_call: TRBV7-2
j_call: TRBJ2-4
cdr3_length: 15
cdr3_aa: CASSLDAIYGNIQYF

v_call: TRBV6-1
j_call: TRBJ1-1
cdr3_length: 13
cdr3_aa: CASSPAGNTEAFF

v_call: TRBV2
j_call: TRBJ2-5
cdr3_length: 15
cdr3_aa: CASRGPRAAQETQYF

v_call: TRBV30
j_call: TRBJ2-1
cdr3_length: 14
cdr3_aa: CAWSALAVYNEQFF

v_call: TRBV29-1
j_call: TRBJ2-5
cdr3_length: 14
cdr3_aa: CSVEGGTLSKTQYF

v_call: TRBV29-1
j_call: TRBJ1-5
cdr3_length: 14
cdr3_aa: CSVGELNSNQPQHF

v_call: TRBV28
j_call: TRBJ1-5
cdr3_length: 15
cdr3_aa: CASSPGTGVNQPQHF

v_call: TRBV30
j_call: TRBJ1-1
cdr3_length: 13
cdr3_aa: CAWSDGSGGRSFF

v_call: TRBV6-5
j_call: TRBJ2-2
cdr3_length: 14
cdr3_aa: CASSYSGTMRELFF

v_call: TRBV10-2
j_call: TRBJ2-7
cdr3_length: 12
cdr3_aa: CASSDWGREQYF

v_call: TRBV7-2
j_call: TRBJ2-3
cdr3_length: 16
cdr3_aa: CASSSGLAGHTDTQYF

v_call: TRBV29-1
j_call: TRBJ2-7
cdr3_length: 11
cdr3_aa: CSVESLNEQYF

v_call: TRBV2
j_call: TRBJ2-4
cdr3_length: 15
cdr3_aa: CASKEATVAKNIQYF

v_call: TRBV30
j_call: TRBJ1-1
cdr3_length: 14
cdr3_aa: CAWSAYDLNTEAFF

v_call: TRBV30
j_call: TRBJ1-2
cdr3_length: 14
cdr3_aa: CAWSVYLGDYGYTF

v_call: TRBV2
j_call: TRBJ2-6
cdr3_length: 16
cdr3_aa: CASRRSDTLGANVLTF